This T cell receptor (beta chain) is drawn from a study of cytomegalovirus exposure and HLA in healthy donors. Primers for the PCR totalled 60 Vbeta and 13 Jbeta. Here immunoSEQ multiplex PCR was the method, and the copy in TCRdb shows in-frame clones only, minus some. The table shows about 47,000 clones, with less than 75% occurring only once. General study findings and limits: Reported results showed that the classifier diagnosed cytomegalovirus status with high specificity and sensitivity. Across donors, sequencing depth was assumed by presence/absence analyses to be roughly uniform. TCR beta chain V- and J-gene trimming was linked, in a later analysis, to a missense variant in DCLRE1C. In vitro, a few CMV-associated chains proved specific for CMV antigens.

The length of the CDR3 is 14 residues. J lost 3 bases, V lost 4 bases, and 3 bases had no gene match. The germline gives CDR1 SGHRS, CDR2 YFSETQ. Turning to this clone: Its antigen is as yet unknown.

The chain uses TRBV5-1 and TRBJ2-1, with TRBD2 matching 8 bases. Sequenced input: PBMCs. The sequence was collected from a man aged 30 to 39 in good health and CMV-seronegative. CDR3 in amino acids: CASSHSGGYNEQFF. The CDR3 region has the DNA TGCGCCAGCAGCCACAGCGGGGGCTACAATGAGCAGTTCTTC.